Below are 9 T cell receptor beta chains sequenced from a single sample in a study of blood T cells in healthy people across ages. A sample-barcoded 5' primer and a J-beta primer mix were used in a second PCR of roughly 7 to 12 cycles. TCRdb processed the 5' RACE reads anew with MiXCR; each CDR3 protein has one entry. This sample has roughly 830,000 distinct CDR3 sequences, with around 62% found just once. The specimen was blood. These receptors were taken from a man aged 25 to 45 in good health.

This clonotype appeared a few times. The chain links TRBV7-2 to TRBJ1-2; a weak D match, TRBD1 (6 bases). The V gene lost 4 bases and the J gene lost 4 bases, with 7 bases spanning the gap. In germline, CDR1 is SGHTA, CDR2 FQGNSA. CDR3 size: 12 residues. This CDR3 reads CASSSDSYGYTF. The CDR3 DNA reads TGTGCCAGCAGCTCGGACAGCTATGGCTACACCTTC.

The CDR3 loop is CASRGSKTQYF. For the CDR3, the DNA is TGTGCCAGCAGGGGCAGTAAGACCCAGTACTTC. The J gene is TRBJ2-5, the V gene TRBV6-6; D ambiguous. Germline assignment: CDR1 MNHNY and CDR2 SVGAGI (reference sequence). Trimming left V 6 bases short and J 6 bases short, with 8 bases between. The CDR3 extends over 11 amino acids.

The chain is built from TRBV28 and TRBJ1-2; TRBD1 might be the D (6 bases). The germline gives CDR1 MDHEN, CDR2 SYDVKM. Trimming shortened V by 7 bases and J by 7 bases, and 31 bases separated the two germline ends. This CDR3 region has 18 residues. CDR3 sequence (DNA): TGTGCCAGCATGACGGGTGGGGTCTGGGGGGCGAGGATATCTGGCTACACCTTC. Its translation is CASMTGGVWGARISGYTF.

This clonotype was seen more than once but under ten times. The chain links TRBV2 to TRBJ2-5; D may match TRBD1 or TRBD2 (6 bases each). V lost 4 bases to trimming and J lost 4 bases, with 7 bases between them. This CDR3 is built from 12 residues. Germline-derived CDR1 and CDR2 are SNHLY and FYNNEI. The CDR3 DNA sequence: TGTGCCAGCAGTGCGGGGGCAGAGACCCAGTACTTC. This translates into CASSAGAETQYF.

This sequence joins TRBV12-3 or TRBV12-4 and TRBJ1-5; tentative D call: TRBD1 (5 bases). This CDR3 region has 16 residues. V was shortened by 6 bases and J by 0 bases, with 15 bases between the two germline ends. For the CDR3, the DNA is TGTGCCAGCAGCCACCGGACACTTTATAGCAATCAGCCCCAGCATTTT. This sequence encodes CASSHRTLYSNQPQHF.

V and J are TRBV9 and TRBJ2-5, with TRBD1 as a possible D gene (5 bases). The J call may be faulty, since TRBJ2-7 better matches the DNA end. CDR3 length equals 13 residues. Germline CDR1 and CDR2: SGDLS and YYNGEE. The CDR3: CASSPYDRNEQYF. CDR3 bases: TGTGCCAGCAGCCCTTACGACAGAAACGAGCAGTACTTC.

The chain is built from TRBV7-2 and TRBJ2-2, with 8 bases identical to TRBD1. The CDR3 is 16 residues long. With 3 bases clipped from V and 0 bases from J, the junction kept 3 bases outside the gene matches. In germline, CDR1 is SGHTA, CDR2 FQGNSA. CDR3 residues: CASSLTGATNTGELFF. CDR3 DNA: TGTGCCAGCAGCTTGACAGGGGCTACGAACACCGGGGAGCTGTTTTTT. Drawing the rest from reference TRBV7-2 and TRBJ2-2, the complete variable domain is GAGVSQSPSNKVTEKGKDVELRCDPISGHTALYWYRQSLGQGLEFLIYFQGNSAPDKSGLPSDRFSAERTGGSVSTLTIQRTQQEDSAVYLCASSLTGATNTGELFFGEGSRLTVL.

CDR3 sequence (DNA): TGTGCCAGCAGTTACAACCTAGCGGGGTTAAATGAGCAGTTCTTC. It yields the protein CASSYNLAGLNEQFF. This chain uses TRBV6-5 with TRBJ2-1, with 9 bases aligning to TRBD2. Trimming removed 2 bases from V and 7 bases from J; junction bases left unmatched: 6. This CDR3 is 15 amino acids long. Germline V CDR1 and CDR2: MNHEY, SVGAGI.

The J gene is TRBJ1-1, the V gene TRBV5-1; TRBD1 matches 7 bases. V shed 4 bases, J shed 4 bases, and the junction held 10 bases outside the gene matches. Germline V lookup: CDR1 SGHRS, CDR2 YFSETQ. This CDR3 has 15 residues. This CDR3 is CASSPHEGGGTEAFF. CDR3 bases: TGCGCCAGCAGCCCCCATGAAGGGGGCGGCACTGAAGCTTTCTTT.